Listed below are T cell receptor beta chains from one sample, sequenced in a study of T cell responses to AZD1222 COVID-19 vaccine. The assay was immunoSEQ multiplex PCR, and TCRdb's table has in-frame clones only and misses some. The table includes about 86,000 clones, more than 75% detected once. The sample in question was peripheral blood, obtained on day 0 of AZD1222 vaccination. These TCRs come from an adult in good health. CDR3s leave out the opening cysteine and the closing phenylalanine or tryptophan. The order of the fields is CDR3 protein, V gene, J gene.

CDR3 protein: ASIRQVGRGPQH
V gene: TRBV28
J gene: TRBJ1-5

CDR3 protein: ASKGLGGYSNQPQH
V gene: TRBV28
J gene: TRBJ1-5

CDR3 protein: ASSQVGGSNTEAF
V gene: TRBV4-2
J gene: TRBJ1-1

CDR3 protein: ASSSQVFSEQF
V gene: TRBV19
J gene: TRBJ2-1

CDR3 protein: ASSLSGPGPLPQD
V gene: TRBV28
J gene: TRBJ2-7

CDR3 protein: ASSLNEGTFYGYT
V gene: TRBV7-2
J gene: TRBJ1-2

CDR3 protein: ASSFLKNSPLH
V gene: TRBV27
J gene: TRBJ1-6

CDR3 protein: ATSMEDRAGANVLT
V gene: TRBV15
J gene: TRBJ2-6

CDR3 protein: ASTWSDTGELF
V gene: TRBV10-2
J gene: TRBJ2-2

CDR3 protein: ASSFWGNGQETQY
V gene: TRBV28
J gene: TRBJ2-5

CDR3 protein: AIKQGPGANTIY
V gene: TRBV10-3
J gene: TRBJ1-3

CDR3 protein: ASSIIAGGVNEQF
V gene: TRBV5-8
J gene: TRBJ2-1

CDR3 protein: ASSLTRTATPTNEKLF
V gene: TRBV19
J gene: TRBJ1-4

CDR3 protein: ASSPQGGNTEAF
V gene: TRBV9
J gene: TRBJ1-1

CDR3 protein: ASSVWAGSNTGELF
V gene: TRBV9
J gene: TRBJ2-2

CDR3 protein: AIPGQSYEQY
V gene: TRBV10-1
J gene: TRBJ2-7

CDR3 protein: ASSQDAGNQPQH
V gene: TRBV3-1/TRBV3-2
J gene: TRBJ1-5

CDR3 protein: ASSVGASDSTDTQY
V gene: TRBV9
J gene: TRBJ2-3

CDR3 protein: ASSFGKFLSGNTIY
V gene: TRBV11-1
J gene: TRBJ1-3

CDR3 protein: AWSVRGTEQY
V gene: TRBV30
J gene: TRBJ2-7

CDR3 protein: ASTRRTSGRAKNEQF
V gene: TRBV6-6
J gene: TRBJ2-1

CDR3 protein: ASSLQGGRTDTQY
V gene: TRBV27
J gene: TRBJ2-3

CDR3 protein: ASSVEGKHEQY
V gene: TRBV2
J gene: TRBJ2-7

CDR3 protein: ASSLQGGDTEAF
V gene: TRBV7-9
J gene: TRBJ1-1

CDR3 protein: ASSLSSSGNTQY
V gene: TRBV5-1
J gene: TRBJ2-3

CDR3 protein: ASSPRQGNQPQH
V gene: TRBV6-5
J gene: TRBJ1-5

CDR3 protein: ASTEGRRNEQY
V gene: TRBV2
J gene: TRBJ2-7

CDR3 protein: AISESDEAF
V gene: TRBV10-3
J gene: TRBJ1-1

CDR3 protein: ASSWPEAGYNEQF
V gene: TRBV6-2/TRBV6-3
J gene: TRBJ2-1

CDR3 protein: ASSEGGGETQY
V gene: TRBV6-4
J gene: TRBJ2-5

CDR3 protein: ASSLEGGYT
V gene: TRBV12-3/TRBV12-4
J gene: TRBJ1-2

CDR3 protein: ASSLTSGSNEQF
V gene: TRBV5-5
J gene: TRBJ2-1

CDR3 protein: ASGGSGYGYT
V gene: TRBV12-5
J gene: TRBJ1-2

CDR3 protein: ASSPRVGDGLEGYT
V gene: TRBV5-1
J gene: TRBJ1-2

CDR3 protein: ASSPEGSGSSYNEQF
V gene: TRBV5-1
J gene: TRBJ2-1

CDR3 protein: ASSYHGLDEKLF
V gene: TRBV6-2/TRBV6-3
J gene: TRBJ1-4

CDR3 protein: ASSMGQPTNEKLF
V gene: TRBV5-1
J gene: TRBJ1-4

CDR3 protein: ASSSRGSTNTGELF
V gene: TRBV7-9
J gene: TRBJ2-2

CDR3 protein: ASSDSYEQY
V gene: TRBV7-9
J gene: TRBJ2-7

CDR3 protein: ASSVRGSSYNEQF
V gene: TRBV9
J gene: TRBJ2-1

CDR3 protein: ASIQDGGRLTGELF
V gene: TRBV2
J gene: TRBJ2-2

CDR3 protein: ATSDSGRTYEQY
V gene: TRBV24-1
J gene: TRBJ2-7

CDR3 protein: ASSEGGLSGVANEKLF
V gene: TRBV6-1
J gene: TRBJ1-4

CDR3 protein: ASSLAAGRKTQY
V gene: TRBV5-6
J gene: TRBJ2-5

CDR3 protein: ASSNPQAGGGQPQH
V gene: TRBV19
J gene: TRBJ1-5

CDR3 protein: ASRTPGRPSGNTIY
V gene: TRBV2
J gene: TRBJ1-3

CDR3 protein: ASSSTGVSPLH
V gene: TRBV27
J gene: TRBJ1-6

CDR3 protein: ASSLTGQGFASGRYNEQF
V gene: TRBV5-1
J gene: TRBJ2-1

CDR3 protein: ASSLWGLAGGKETQY
V gene: TRBV3-1/TRBV3-2
J gene: TRBJ2-5

CDR3 protein: ASTSARTSGSSDTQY
V gene: TRBV28
J gene: TRBJ2-3

CDR3 protein: ASSGGLGYEQY
V gene: TRBV7-8
J gene: TRBJ2-7

CDR3 protein: ASSPLGIQETQY
V gene: TRBV18
J gene: TRBJ2-5

CDR3 protein: ASSWGQGNSPLH
V gene: TRBV5-1
J gene: TRBJ1-6

CDR3 protein: ASTMVGQARYGYT
V gene: TRBV7-9
J gene: TRBJ1-2

CDR3 protein: ASSFQTGGTEAF
V gene: TRBV5-1
J gene: TRBJ1-1